This TCR beta chain appears in the sequencing data of a study of blood T cell repertoires in COVID-19. Study-wide context: Material from acute and convalescent COVID-19 was sourced from the United States, Italy and Spain.

This CDR3 has 16 residues. V lost 0 bases and J 0 bases, leaving 12 bases between the germline ends. Germline CDR1 MNHNS, CDR2 SASEGT. In the original analysis: From reference gene primer amplification, estimates of nucleated cell counts were derived. Repertoires were generated with immunoSEQ multiplex PCR, while TCRdb's copy carries only in-frame clones and drops some. From that table come the V and J calls and clone size; the DNA was used to work out D and trimming. The table shows roughly 8,700 clones, with 86% occurring only once. The receptor was derived from a human donor with active COVID-19. The donor label of this sample is uncertain. V and J are TRBV6-1 and TRBJ2-7; D is possibly TRBD1 (6 bases). The sample comprised peripheral blood. As DNA, the CDR3 is TGTGCCAGCAGTGAAGCGGCTTCGGACAGCTCCTACGAGCAGTACGTC. It specifies CASSEAASDSSYEQYV.